Listed below are T cell receptor beta chains from one sample, sequenced in a study of blood T cell repertoires in COVID-19. Assay used: immunoSEQ multiplex PCR; TCRdb lists only in-frame clones, some missing. The sample consists of about 400,000 clones, around nine tenths of them appearing once. Source material: peripheral blood. The receptors were gathered from a human donor in a cohort sampled during active COVID-19. The CDR3 runs from the conserved cysteine through the conserved F or W. A D gene is named only where the DNA matches it firmly. Rows give clone size only sometimes, using once, few, many, or a class for an expanded clone.

15 | NA | TRBD1 | TRBJ2-7 | TRBV19 | CASSVTGWTVYEQYF | TGTGCCAGTAGTGTGACAGGGTGGACAGTCTACGAGCAGTACTTC
14 | NA | TRBD1 | TRBJ1-5 | TRBV11-3 | CASSLDRDDQPQHF | TGTGCCAGCAGCTTGGACAGGGACGATCAGCCCCAGCATTTT
16 | NA | NA | TRBJ2-5 | TRBV15 | CATSRHEASVQETQYF | TGTGCCACCAGCAGACACGAGGCTAGCGTCCAAGAGACCCAGTACTTC
14 | few | NA | TRBJ2-7 | TRBV4-1 | CASSQGPGTYEQYF | TGCGCCAGCAGCCAAGGTCCGGGGACCTACGAGCAGTACTTC
13 | NA | TRBD1 | TRBJ2-2 | TRBV28 | CASNTGGGGELFF | TGTGCCAGCAACACAGGGGGCGGCGGGGAGCTGTTTTTT
15 | NA | TRBD2 | TRBJ2-3 | TRBV5-4 | CASSFRVGGTDTQYF | TGTGCCAGCAGCTTCAGGGTGGGGGGGACAGATACGCAGTATTTT
15 | NA | NA | TRBJ2-1 | TRBV2 | CASWDRESITNEQFF | TGTGCCAGCTGGGATCGGGAGTCAATCACGAATGAGCAGTTCTTC
16 | NA | NA | TRBJ1-4 | TRBV16 | CASSQYALPANEKLFF | TGTGCCAGCAGCCAATATGCGCTCCCGGCTAATGAAAAACTGTTTTTT
17 | NA | NA | TRBJ2-3 | TRBV9 | CASSVWASNINTDTQYF | TGTGCCAGCAGCGTTTGGGCCTCGAACATTAATACAGATACGCAGTATTTT
18 | NA | TRBD2 | TRBJ2-3 | TRBV5-1 | CASSFKTLAGGPTDTQYF | TGCGCCAGCAGCTTTAAAACACTAGCGGGGGGGCCTACAGATACGCAGTATTTT
13 | once | TRBD1 | TRBJ1-1 | TRBV11-3 | CASSRTGDTEAFF | TGTGCCAGCAGCCGAACAGGGGACACTGAAGCTTTCTTT
14 | few | TRBD1 | TRBJ1-6 | TRBV19 | CASTRGTGGSPLHF | TGTGCCAGTACCAGAGGGACAGGGGGTTCACCCCTCCACTTT
13 | few | TRBD1 | TRBJ2-5 | TRBV29-1 | CSVLNRGVGTQYF | TGCAGCGTCTTAAACAGGGGAGTGGGGACCCAGTACTTC
16 | NA | TRBD1 | TRBJ2-7 | TRBV4-2 | CASSQIWGQGAGEQYF | TGTGCCAGCAGCCAAATATGGGGACAGGGGGCGGGGGAGCAGTACTTC
13 | NA | NA | TRBJ2-7 | TRBV11-2 | CASSLGYSYEQYF | TGTGCCAGCAGCTTAGGCTACTCCTACGAGCAGTACTTC
14 | NA | NA | TRBJ1-2 | TRBV19 | CASSIPDTAYGYTF | TGTGCCAGTAGTATACCCGACACGGCGTATGGCTACACCTTC
16 | few | NA | TRBJ1-2 | TRBV18 | CASSPESYGRDYGYTF | TGTGCCAGCTCACCAGAGAGTTATGGCAGGGACTATGGCTACACCTTC
12 | NA | NA | TRBJ1-2 | TRBV5-1 | CASSSRRDYYTF | TGCGCCAGCAGCTCCCGACGGGACTACTACACCTTC